Presented here are 14 T cell receptor beta chains from one specimen sequenced in a study of CD8 T cells in Susac syndrome. Reverse transcription used about 0.45 to 1 ug RNA and random hexamers. TCRdb reprocessed the immunoSEQ multiplex PCR reads with MiXCR, giving one entry per CDR3 protein. The repertoire holds hundreds of thousands of distinct CDR3 sequences, with almost 97% as singletons. Sequenced material: CD4+ T cells from PBMCs. These receptors were taken from a human donor with Susac syndrome.

This clonotype is a singleton in its sample. CDR3 DNA sequence: TGCGCCAGCAGCCACTTTCGGACTAGCGGATTTCCGAATGAGCAGTTCTTC. It encodes CASSHFRTSGFPNEQFF. The chain has TRBV5-1 and TRBJ2-1; 10 positions match TRBD2. This CDR3 comprises 17 residues. The germline CDR1 and CDR2 sequences are SGHRS and YFSETQ. V shed 4 bases, J shed 7 bases, and the junction held 14 bases outside the gene matches.

V and J are TRBV7-9 and TRBJ2-1, with TRBD1 identical over 7 bases. J was trimmed by 4 bases and V by 1 base; bases with no gene match: 7. From germline, CDR1 is SEHNR and CDR2 FQNEAQ (reference sequence). The CDR3 has 16 residues. CDR3 loop: CASSLGGRGIYNEQFF. For the CDR3, the DNA is TGTGCCAGCAGCTTAGGTGGCAGGGGGATATACAATGAGCAGTTCTTC.

The chain combines TRBV28 with TRBJ1-1; D remains ambiguous. V was shortened by 5 bases and J by 7 bases, with 5 bases between the two germline ends. The CDR3 totals 10 residues. In germline, CDR1 is MDHEN, CDR2 SYDVKM. CDR3 region: CASSDYEAFF. In DNA form, the CDR3 reads TGTGCCAGCAGTGATTATGAAGCTTTCTTT.

The rearrangement uses TRBV28 and TRBJ2-6; TRBD2 might be the D (6 bases). The CDR3 covers 15 residues. Germline V gives CDR1 MDHEN, CDR2 SYDVKM. The germline V and J ends were trimmed by 9 bases and 4 bases, with 16 bases remaining between them. CDR3 nucleotide sequence: TGTGCCAGTAAATTACTAGCCGCAGGGGCCAACGTCCTGACTTTC. This sequence encodes CASKLLAAGANVLTF.

This chain joins TRBV4-1 and TRBJ2-1, with TRBD2 identical over 13 bases. The CDR3 contains 16 residues. The V gene's germline CDR1 is MGHRA and CDR2 YSYEKL. The ends lost 6 bases at V and 6 bases at J; junction bases unmatched: 8. The CDR3 DNA follows: TGCGCCAGCAGTCAACCCACTAGCGGGAGGGCCAATGAGCAGTTCTTC. It encodes CASSQPTSGRANEQFF.

The chain recombines TRBV28 with TRBJ2-1; either TRBD1 or TRBD2 may fit D (5 bases each). Per germline, CDR1 MDHEN and CDR2 SYDVKM. This CDR3 is 15 amino acids long. The V end lost 5 bases, the J end lost 0 bases, and 11 bases lay between the germline ends. The DNA for the CDR3 is TGTGCCAGCAGTGGGGGTGCGGTCTCCTACAATGAGCAGTTCTTC. Translated, it gives CASSGGAVSYNEQFF.

This chain connects TRBV20-1 to TRBJ1-5; 8 bases fit TRBD1. V trimming: 2 bases; J trimming: 2 bases; junction bases outside the gene matches: 5. This CDR3 comprises 15 residues. Germline V gene sequence: CDR1 DFQATT, CDR2 SNEGSKA (reference sequence). Here the CDR3 DNA reads TGCAGTGCTAGACTTTCGGGACAGGGCAATCAGCCCCAGCATTTT. Translating it yields CSARLSGQGNQPQHF.

This rearrangement joins TRBV7-9 to TRBJ1-1; no definite D call. Germline values: CDR1 SEHNR, CDR2 FQNEAQ (reference sequence). Trimming pared 7 bases from V and 0 bases from J, leaving 9 bases between. The CDR3 consists of 13 residues. This chain's CDR3 is CASMLSVNTEAFF. Written as DNA, the CDR3 is TGTGCCAGCATGCTCAGTGTGAACACTGAAGCTTTCTTT.

V is TRBV7-9 and J is TRBJ1-2; tentative D call: TRBD1 (6 bases). Germline V gene sequence: CDR1 SEHNR, CDR2 FQNEAQ (reference sequence). The CDR3 consists of 13 residues. The V end was cut by 5 bases, the J end by 6 bases, with 13 bases between. The CDR3 bases are TGTGCCAGCAGCCTCACAGGGCTTGATGGCTACACCTTC. Its translation: CASSLTGLDGYTF.

V is TRBV11-1 and J is TRBJ2-7, with 7 bases identical to TRBD2. CDR1 and CDR2 (germline): SGHAT, FQDESV (reference sequence). Trimming cost V 3 bases and J 0 bases; bases outside gene matches: 2. CDR3 length: 14 residues. The CDR3 loop is CASSFCGSSYEQYF. CDR3 DNA sequence: TGTGCCAGCAGCTTCTGCGGGAGCTCCTACGAGCAGTACTTC.

The CDR3 coding sequence is TGTGCCAGCAGCGTAGGGTGGGCCAAGAACACTGAAGCTTTCTTT. Protein product: CASSVGWAKNTEAFF. The chain links TRBV9 to TRBJ1-1, with no clear D. This CDR3 is 15 amino acids long. Trimming left V 0 bases short and J 1 base short, with 10 bases between. CDR1 is SGDLS, CDR2 YYNGEE, per germline.

The rearrangement links TRBV9 to TRBJ2-1; D not certain. Germline CDR1 and CDR2: SGDLS and YYNGEE. CDR3 size: 15 residues. The germline V and J ends were trimmed by 0 bases and 5 bases, with 12 bases remaining between them. CDR3 coding DNA: TGTGCCAGCAGCGTAGCGTCAGTTGTCCACAATGAGCAGTTCTTC. This codes for CASSVASVVHNEQFF.

The chain combines TRBV21-1 with TRBJ1-2. TRBV21-1 constitutes a pseudogene. CDR3 length: 13 residues. The CDR3, as DNA: TGTGCCAGCGGTTCGTCGAGGTGTCAAGGCTACACCTTC. Protein product: CASGSSRCQGYTF.

The chain combines TRBV12-3 or TRBV12-4 with TRBJ1-3, with 8 bases that match TRBD1. Unmatched junction bases numbered 5, after V lost 6 bases and J lost 4 bases. This CDR3 has 14 amino acids. CDR3 sequence (DNA): TGTGCCAGCAGGGGGACAGGTTGGGGAAACACCATATATTTT. Translation: CASRGTGWGNTIYF.